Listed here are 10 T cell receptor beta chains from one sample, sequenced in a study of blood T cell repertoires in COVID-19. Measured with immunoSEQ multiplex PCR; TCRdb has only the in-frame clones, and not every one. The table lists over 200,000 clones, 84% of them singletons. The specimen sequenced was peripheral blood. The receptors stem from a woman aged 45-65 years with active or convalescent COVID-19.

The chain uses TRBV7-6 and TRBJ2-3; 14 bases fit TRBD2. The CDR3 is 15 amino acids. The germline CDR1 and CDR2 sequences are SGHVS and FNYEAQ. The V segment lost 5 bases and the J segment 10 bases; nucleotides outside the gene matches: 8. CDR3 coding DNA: TGTGCCAGCAGCCGACTAGCGGGAGGGCCAGAGGCGCAGTATTTT. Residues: CASSRLAGGPEAQYF. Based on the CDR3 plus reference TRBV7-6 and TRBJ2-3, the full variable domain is GAGVSQSPRYKVTKRGQDVALRCDPISGHVSLYWYRQALGQGPEFLTYFNYEAQQDKSGLPNDRFSAERPEGSISTLTIQRTEQRDSAMYRCASSRLAGGPEAQYFGPGTRLTVL.

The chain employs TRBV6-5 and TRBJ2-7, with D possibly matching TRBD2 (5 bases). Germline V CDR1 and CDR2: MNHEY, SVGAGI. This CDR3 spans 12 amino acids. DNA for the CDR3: TGTGCCGGCAGTCCCGGGGTCTACGAGCAGTACGTC. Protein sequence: CAGSPGVYEQYV.

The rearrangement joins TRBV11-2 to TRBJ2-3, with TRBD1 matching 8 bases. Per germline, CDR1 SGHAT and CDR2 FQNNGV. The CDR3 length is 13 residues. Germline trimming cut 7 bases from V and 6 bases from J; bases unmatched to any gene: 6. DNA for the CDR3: TGTGCCAGCAAGACAGGGGAAGTGGATACGCAGTATTTT. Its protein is CASKTGEVDTQYF.

The CDR3 loop reads CASSIGGGDQPQHF. As DNA, the CDR3 is TGTGCCAGTAGTATAGGGGGGGGCGACCAGCCCCAGCATTTT. V usage is TRBV19 and J usage is TRBJ1-5; tentatively, D is TRBD1 (6 bases). The CDR3 totals 14 residues. The germline CDR1 and CDR2 sequences are LNHDA and SQIVND (reference sequence). V gave up 1 base and J gave up 7 bases, with 11 bases separating them.

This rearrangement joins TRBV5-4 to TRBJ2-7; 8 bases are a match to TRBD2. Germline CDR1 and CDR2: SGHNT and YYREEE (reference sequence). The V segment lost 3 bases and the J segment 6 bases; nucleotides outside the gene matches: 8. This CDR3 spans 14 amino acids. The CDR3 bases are TGTGCCAGCAGCTCGTTAGCGGGATCGGGCGAGCAGTACTTC. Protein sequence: CASSSLAGSGEQYF.

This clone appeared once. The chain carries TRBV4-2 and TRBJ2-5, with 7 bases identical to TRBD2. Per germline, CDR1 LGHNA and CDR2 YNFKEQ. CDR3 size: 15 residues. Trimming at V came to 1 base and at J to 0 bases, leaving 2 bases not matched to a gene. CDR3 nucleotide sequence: TGTGCCAGCAGCCAAGTAGGGACTAACCAAGAGACCCAGTACTTC. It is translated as CASSQVGTNQETQYF.

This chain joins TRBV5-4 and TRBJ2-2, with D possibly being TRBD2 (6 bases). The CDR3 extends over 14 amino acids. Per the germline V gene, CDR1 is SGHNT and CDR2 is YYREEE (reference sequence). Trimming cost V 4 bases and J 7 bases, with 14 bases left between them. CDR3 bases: TGTGCCAGCAGCCCGGAGGCGGGGTACGGGGAGCTGTTTTTT. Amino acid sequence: CASSPEAGYGELFF.

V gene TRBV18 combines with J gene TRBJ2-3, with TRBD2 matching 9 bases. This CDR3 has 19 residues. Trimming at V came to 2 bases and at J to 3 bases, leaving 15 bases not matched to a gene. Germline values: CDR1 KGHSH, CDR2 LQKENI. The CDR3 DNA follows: TGTGCCAGCTCACCATCGGGCGGGAGGGCCTCCCTGAGGACAGATACGCAGTATTTT. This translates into CASSPSGGRASLRTDTQYF. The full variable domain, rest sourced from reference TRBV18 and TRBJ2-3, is NAGVMQNPRHLVRRRGQEARLRCSPMKGHSHVYWYRQLPEEGLKFMVYLQKENIIDESGMPKERFSAEFPKEGPSILRIQQVVRGDSAAYFCASSPSGGRASLRTDTQYFGPGTRLTVL.

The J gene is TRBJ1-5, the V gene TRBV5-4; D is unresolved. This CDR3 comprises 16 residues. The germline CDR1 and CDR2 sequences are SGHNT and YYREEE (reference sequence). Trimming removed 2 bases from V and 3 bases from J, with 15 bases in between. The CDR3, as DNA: TGTGCCAGCAGCTTCAACGGACTGCTAGACAATCAGCCCCAGCATTTT. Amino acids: CASSFNGLLDNQPQHF.

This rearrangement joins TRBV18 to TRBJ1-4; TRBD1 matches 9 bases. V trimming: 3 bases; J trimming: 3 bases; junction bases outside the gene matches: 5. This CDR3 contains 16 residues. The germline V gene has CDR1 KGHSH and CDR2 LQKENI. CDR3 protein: CASSPGTGIANEKLFF. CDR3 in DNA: TGTGCCAGCTCACCCGGGACAGGGATTGCTAATGAAAAACTGTTTTTT.